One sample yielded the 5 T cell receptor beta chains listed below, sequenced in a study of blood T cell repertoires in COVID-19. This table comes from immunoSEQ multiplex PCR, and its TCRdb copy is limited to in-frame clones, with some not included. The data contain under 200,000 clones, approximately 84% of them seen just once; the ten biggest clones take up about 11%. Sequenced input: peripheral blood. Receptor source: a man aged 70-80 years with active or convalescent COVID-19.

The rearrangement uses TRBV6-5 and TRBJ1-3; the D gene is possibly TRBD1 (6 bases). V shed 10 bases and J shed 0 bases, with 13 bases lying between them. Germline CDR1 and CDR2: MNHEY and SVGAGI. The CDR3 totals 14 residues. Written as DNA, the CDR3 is TGTGCCACAGGATTGGACAGCTCTGGAAACACCATATATTTT. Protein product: CATGLDSSGNTIYF.

The CDR3 here is CASSNSGYDGYTF. In DNA form, the CDR3 reads TGTGCCAGCAGCAATAGCGGGTATGATGGCTACACCTTC. The V and J genes are TRBV7-2 and TRBJ1-2; no clear D gene. CDR3 size: 13 residues. V lost 5 bases to trimming and J lost 6 bases, with 13 bases between them. CDR1 and CDR2 (germline): SGHTA, FQGNSA.

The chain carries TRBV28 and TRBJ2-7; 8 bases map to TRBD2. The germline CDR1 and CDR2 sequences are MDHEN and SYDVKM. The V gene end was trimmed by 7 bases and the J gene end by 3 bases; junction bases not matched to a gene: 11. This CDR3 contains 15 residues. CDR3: CASNLGGRLGYEQYF. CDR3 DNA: TGTGCCAGCAATCTCGGCGGGAGGCTCGGCTACGAGCAGTACTTC.

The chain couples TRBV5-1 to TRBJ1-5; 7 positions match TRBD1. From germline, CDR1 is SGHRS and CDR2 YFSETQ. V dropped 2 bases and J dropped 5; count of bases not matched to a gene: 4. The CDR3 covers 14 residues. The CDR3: CASSFNTGDQPQHF. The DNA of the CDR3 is TGCGCCAGCAGCTTTAACACAGGGGATCAGCCCCAGCATTTT.

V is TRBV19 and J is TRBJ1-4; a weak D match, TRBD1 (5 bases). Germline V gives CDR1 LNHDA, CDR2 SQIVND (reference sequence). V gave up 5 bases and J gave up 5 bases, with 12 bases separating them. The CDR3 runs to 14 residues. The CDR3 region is CASSFGTVNEKLFF. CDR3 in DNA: TGTGCCAGTAGTTTCGGGACTGTGAATGAAAAACTGTTTTTT.